What follows are 5 T cell receptor beta chains derived from one specimen sequenced in a study of CD8 T cell repertoires and HIV-1 epitope variants. Their antigen targets remain unknown. Assay: immunoSEQ multiplex PCR; the TCRdb copy retains only in-frame clones and omits some. The sample lists about 5,600 clones, around two thirds occurring once. Sequencing was performed on cultured CD8+ T cells derived from PBMCs. The receptors were sampled from a male donor with HIV.

This rearrangement joins TRBV7-8 to TRBJ1-1; D unclear. This CDR3 comprises 13 residues. Germline CDR1 is SGHVS and CDR2 is FQNEAQ. Trimming removed 5 bases at V and 0 bases at J, with 7 bases between. The CDR3 region has the DNA TGTGCCAGCAGCCCCGGGATGAACACTGAAGCTTTCTTT. Its protein product is CASSPGMNTEAFF.

The V gene is TRBV19, the J gene TRBJ1-6; 9 nucleotides line up with TRBD1. This CDR3 contains 15 residues. V trimming: 4 bases; J trimming: 10 bases; junction bases outside the gene matches: 8. Germline-derived CDR1 and CDR2 are LNHDA and SQIVND (reference sequence). CDR3 sequence (DNA): TGTGCCAGTAGTACCCGGGACAGGGTAAACTCACCCCTCCACTTT. It yields the protein CASSTRDRVNSPLHF.

This clone was counted between two and nine times. The V gene is TRBV7-2, the J gene TRBJ1-5; D not resolved. Germline assignment: CDR1 SGHTA and CDR2 FQGNSA. This CDR3 has 15 residues. The V and J ends lost 4 bases and 0 bases respectively, with 10 bases between them. The CDR3 sequence is CASSSEGYSNQPQHF. The CDR3 DNA sequence: TGTGCCAGCAGCTCGGAGGGCTATAGCAATCAGCCCCAGCATTTT.

This clone showed up just once. This chain joins TRBV19 and TRBJ2-1, with 11 bases fitting TRBD2. Germline V gene lookup returns CDR1 LNHDA and CDR2 SQIVND (reference sequence). V was clipped by 3 bases and J by 6 bases; unmatched bases: 4. The CDR3 is made up of 15 amino acids. Here the CDR3 reads CASSMGSGRANEQFF. The DNA for the CDR3 is TGTGCCAGTAGTATGGGTAGCGGGAGGGCCAATGAGCAGTTCTTC.

This sequence joins TRBV5-4 and TRBJ2-5; 14 bases align to TRBD2. This CDR3 is 13 amino acids long. Germline V CDR1 and CDR2: SGHNT, YYREEE (reference sequence). The trim removed 7 bases at V and 4 bases at J, leaving 0 bases unmatched. The CDR3 bases are TGTGCCAGCGGGACTAGCGGGAGAGAGACCCAGTACTTC. As protein: CASGTSGRETQYF.